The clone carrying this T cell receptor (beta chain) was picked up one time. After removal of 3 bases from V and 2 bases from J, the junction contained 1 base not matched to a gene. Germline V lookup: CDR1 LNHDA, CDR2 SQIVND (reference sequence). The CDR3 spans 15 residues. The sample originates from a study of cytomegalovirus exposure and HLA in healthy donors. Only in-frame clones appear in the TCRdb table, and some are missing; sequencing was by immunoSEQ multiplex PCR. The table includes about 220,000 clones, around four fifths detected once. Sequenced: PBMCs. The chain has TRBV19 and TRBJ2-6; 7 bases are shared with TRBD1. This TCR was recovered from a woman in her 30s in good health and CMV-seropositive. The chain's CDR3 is CASSMTGTGANVLTF. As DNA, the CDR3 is TGTGCCAGTAGTATGACAGGGACTGGGGCCAACGTCCTGACTTTC.